This is a list of T cell receptor beta chains from one sample in a study of cytomegalovirus exposure and HLA in healthy donors. Profiling relied on immunoSEQ multiplex PCR, and the TCRdb table lists in-frame clones only, not all of them. The data hold 93,000 or so clones, with about 83% observed a single time. Sequenced material: PBMCs. These receptors originate from a woman aged 18 to 35 in good health and CMV-seropositive. Both conserved end residues are trimmed from each CDR3.

TRBV10-2	TRBJ1-1	ASSESYGTPNTEAF
TRBV6-4	TRBJ2-1	ASSEASGGNEQF
TRBV5-1	TRBJ2-5	ASSPGLAGANREY
TRBV5-6	TRBJ1-4	ASSLGQGREKLF
TRBV5-1	TRBJ1-4	ASSFRRELNEKLF
TRBV9	TRBJ2-1	ASSVVGGSYNEQF
TRBV7-8	TRBJ1-4	ASSLDVSQNEKLF
TRBV15	TRBJ2-7	ATSTGTGSHYEQY
TRBV5-4	TRBJ2-2	ASTTQVTGELF
TRBV5-4	TRBJ1-3	ASTDRGVGNTIY
TRBV30	TRBJ2-7	AWSVRTSGSYEQY
TRBV5-1	TRBJ2-1	ASSLVMGHEQF
TRBV10-2	TRBJ2-7	ASSELAGGPGEQY
TRBV1	TRBJ2-7	TSSRGLAIHEQY
TRBV9	TRBJ2-7	ASSVGTTNYEQY
TRBV6-5	TRBJ1-6	ASSWSSLNNSPLH
TRBV28	TRBJ1-1	ASSFLLYTEAF
TRBV4-1	TRBJ1-1	ASSQDLLSRGGMNTEAF
TRBV28	TRBJ2-2	ASSRHLDSQTGELF
TRBV10-3	TRBJ1-3	AIRGDRGNTIY
TRBV28	TRBJ2-7	ASRTGVREQY
TRBV5-5	TRBJ1-1	ASRSQGNTEAF
TRBV6-5	TRBJ1-6	ASSFDRAGNSPLH
TRBV4-2	TRBJ1-1	ASSQNTENTEAF
TRBV6-1	TRBJ2-7	ASSEAASGKVVQY
TRBV30	TRBJ2-5	AWGGFAPETQY
TRBV6-5	TRBJ2-1	ASSSGTGDNEQF
TRBV10-3	TRBJ1-1	AISEDRENTEAF
TRBV19	TRBJ1-1	ASYDRVSSEAF
TRBV12-5	TRBJ1-1	ASGLRQVGTEAF
TRBV6-1	TRBJ2-1	ATTNRVSNEQF
TRBV19	TRBJ2-7	ASRGLSGSKDEQY
TRBV7-9	TRBJ2-7	ASSLIAGRGSYEQY